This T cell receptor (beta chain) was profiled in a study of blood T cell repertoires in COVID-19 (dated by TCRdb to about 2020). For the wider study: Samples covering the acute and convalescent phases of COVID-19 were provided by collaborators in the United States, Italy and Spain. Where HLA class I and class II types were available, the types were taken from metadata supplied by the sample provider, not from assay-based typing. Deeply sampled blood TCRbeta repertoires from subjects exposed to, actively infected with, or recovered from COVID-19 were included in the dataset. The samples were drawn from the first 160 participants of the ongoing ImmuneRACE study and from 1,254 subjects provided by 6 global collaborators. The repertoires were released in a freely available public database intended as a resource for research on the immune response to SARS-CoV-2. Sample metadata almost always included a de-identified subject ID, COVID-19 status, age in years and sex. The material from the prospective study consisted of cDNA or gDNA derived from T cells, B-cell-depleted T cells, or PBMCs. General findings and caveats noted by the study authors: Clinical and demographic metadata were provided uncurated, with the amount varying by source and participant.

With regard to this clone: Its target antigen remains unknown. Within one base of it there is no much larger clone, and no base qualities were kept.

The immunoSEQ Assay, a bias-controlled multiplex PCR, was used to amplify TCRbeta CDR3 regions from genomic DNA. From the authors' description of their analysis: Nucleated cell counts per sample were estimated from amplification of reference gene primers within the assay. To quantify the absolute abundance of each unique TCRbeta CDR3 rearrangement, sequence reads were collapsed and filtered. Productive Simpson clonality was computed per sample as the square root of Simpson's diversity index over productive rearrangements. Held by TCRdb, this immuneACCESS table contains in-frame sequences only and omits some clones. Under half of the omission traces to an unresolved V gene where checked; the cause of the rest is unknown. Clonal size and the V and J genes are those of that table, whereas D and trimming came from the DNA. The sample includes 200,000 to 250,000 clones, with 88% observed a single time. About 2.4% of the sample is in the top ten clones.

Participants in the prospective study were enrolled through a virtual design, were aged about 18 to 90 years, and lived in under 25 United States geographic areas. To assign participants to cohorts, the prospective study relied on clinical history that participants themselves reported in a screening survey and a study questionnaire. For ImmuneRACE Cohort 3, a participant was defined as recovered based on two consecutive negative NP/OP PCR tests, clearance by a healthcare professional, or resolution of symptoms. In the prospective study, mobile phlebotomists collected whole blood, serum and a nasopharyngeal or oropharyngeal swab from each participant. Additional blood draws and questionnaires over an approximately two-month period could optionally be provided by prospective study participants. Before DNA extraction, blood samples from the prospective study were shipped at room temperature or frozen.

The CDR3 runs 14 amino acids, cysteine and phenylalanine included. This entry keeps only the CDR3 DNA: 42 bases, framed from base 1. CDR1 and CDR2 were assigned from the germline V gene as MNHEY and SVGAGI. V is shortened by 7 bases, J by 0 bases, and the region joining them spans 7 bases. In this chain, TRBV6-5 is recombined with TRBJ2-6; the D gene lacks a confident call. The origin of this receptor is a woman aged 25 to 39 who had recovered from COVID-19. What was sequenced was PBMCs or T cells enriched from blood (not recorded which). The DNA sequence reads TGTGCCAGCATCCCTAGCTCTGGGGCCAACGTCCTGACTTTC. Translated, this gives CASIPSSGANVLTF.